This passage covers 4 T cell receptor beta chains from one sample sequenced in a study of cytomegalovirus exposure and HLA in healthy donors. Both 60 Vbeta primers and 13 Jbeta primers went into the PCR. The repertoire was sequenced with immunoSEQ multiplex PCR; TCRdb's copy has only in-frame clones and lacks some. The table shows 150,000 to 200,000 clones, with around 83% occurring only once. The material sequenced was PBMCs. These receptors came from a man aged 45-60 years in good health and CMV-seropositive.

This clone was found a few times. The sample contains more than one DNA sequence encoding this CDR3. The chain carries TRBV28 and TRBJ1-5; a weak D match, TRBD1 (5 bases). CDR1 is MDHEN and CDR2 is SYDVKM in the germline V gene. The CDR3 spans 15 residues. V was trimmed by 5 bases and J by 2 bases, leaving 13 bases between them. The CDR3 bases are TGTGCCAGCAGTGGGGGTTGGGGGGGCAATCAGCCCCAGCATTTT. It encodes CASSGGWGGNQPQHF.

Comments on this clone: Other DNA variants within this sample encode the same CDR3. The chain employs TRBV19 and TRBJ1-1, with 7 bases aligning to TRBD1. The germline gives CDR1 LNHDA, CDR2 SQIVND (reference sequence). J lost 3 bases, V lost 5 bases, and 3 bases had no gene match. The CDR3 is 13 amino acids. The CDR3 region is CASSRQGDTEAFF. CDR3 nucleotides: TGTGCCAGTAGTCGCCAGGGGGACACTGAAGCTTTCTTT.

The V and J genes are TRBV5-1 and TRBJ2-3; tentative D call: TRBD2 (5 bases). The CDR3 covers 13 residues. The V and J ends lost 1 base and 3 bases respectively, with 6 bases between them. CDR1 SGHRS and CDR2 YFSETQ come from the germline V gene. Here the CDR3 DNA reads TGCGCCAGCAGCTTGACTAGGACAGATACGCAGTATTTT. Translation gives CASSLTRTDTQYF.

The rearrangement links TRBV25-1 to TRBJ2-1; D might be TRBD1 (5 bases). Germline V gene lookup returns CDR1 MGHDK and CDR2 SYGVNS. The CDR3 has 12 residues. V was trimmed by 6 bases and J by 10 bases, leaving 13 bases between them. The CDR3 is CASRWGSYEQFF. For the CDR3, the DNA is TGTGCCAGCAGATGGGGCTCCTACGAGCAGTTCTTC. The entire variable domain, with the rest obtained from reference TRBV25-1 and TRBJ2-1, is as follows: EADIYQTPRYLVIGTGKKITLECSQTMGHDKMYWYQQDPGMELHLIHYSYGVNSTEKGDLSSESTVSRIRTEHFPLTLESARPSHTSQYLCASRWGSYEQFFGPGTRLTVL.